These 5 T cell receptor beta chains share one sample of origin, sequenced in a study of blood T cell repertoires in COVID-19. The repertoire was sequenced with immunoSEQ multiplex PCR; TCRdb's copy has only in-frame clones and lacks some. Here the sample spans around 450,000 clones, about nine tenths being singletons. Source material: PBMCs or T cells enriched from blood (not recorded which). These receptors were obtained from a woman aged 18-35 years who had recovered from COVID-19.

The chain is built from TRBV27 and TRBJ1-3, with TRBD1 matching 8 bases. The CDR3 has 14 amino acids. The trim removed 8 bases at V and 4 bases at J, leaving 7 bases unmatched. Germline V gives CDR1 MNHEY, CDR2 SMNVEV (reference sequence). The DNA for the CDR3 is TGTGCCAGCTCCCAGGACAGGGCAGGAAACACCATATATTTT. It translates to CASSQDRAGNTIYF.

This clone appeared once. V is TRBV5-6 and J is TRBJ1-2; the match to TRBD1 covers 7 bases. The CDR3 length is 14 residues. Germline V gene sequence: CDR1 SGHDT, CDR2 YYEEEE. V was clipped by 3 bases and J by 5 bases; unmatched bases: 7. The chain's CDR3 is CASSSPGTEYGYTF. The CDR3 bases are TGTGCCAGCAGCTCCCCGGGGACAGAGTATGGCTACACCTTC.

This clone was detected a few times. The V and J genes are TRBV9 and TRBJ2-7; no clear D. Germline V gives CDR1 SGDLS, CDR2 YYNGEE. Trimming took 1 base from V and 6 from J, leaving 17 bases between them. The CDR3 covers 15 residues. CDR3 sequence (DNA): TGTGCCAGCAGCGTAACCCAAGACTCTCACCTCGAGCAGTACTTC. Residues: CASSVTQDSHLEQYF.

V and J are TRBV19 and TRBJ1-5, with 7 bases aligning to TRBD1. The junction had 9 bases not matched to a gene; V was cut back by 2 bases and J by 5 bases. Looked up from germline, CDR1 is LNHDA and CDR2 is SQIVND (reference sequence). CDR3 length: 16 amino acids. This CDR3 is CASSISHRGWDQPQHF. DNA of the CDR3: TGTGCCAGTAGTATATCCCACAGGGGCTGGGATCAGCCCCAGCATTTT.

The chain employs TRBV2 and TRBJ1-1; tentative D call: TRBD1 (5 bases). The CDR3 consists of 14 residues. V shed 4 bases and J shed 2 bases, with 11 bases lying between them. CDR1 SNHLY and CDR2 FYNNEI come from the germline V gene. The CDR3 region has the DNA TGTGCCAGCAGTGTAGTGCAGGGAAACACTGAAGCTTTCTTT. It codes for CASSVVQGNTEAFF.